What follows are 12 T cell receptor beta chains derived from one specimen sequenced in a study of T cell repertoires in cytomegalovirus infection (dated by TCRdb to about 2019). According to the study, the label for this sample's treatment or condition signals: in vitro stimulation with specific CMV peptide epitopes to enrich CMV-specific T cells. No antigen is known for these receptors. Sequenced on an Illumina HiSeq 1500. TCRdb trimmed the raw reads at Q25, called clones with MiXCR and kept productive beta chains. Every distinct CDR3 protein forms one entry, paired with its most common genes and DNA. This sample has about 130,000 distinct CDR3 sequences in its table, and 25% to 35% of those were observed once. Around half of the sample goes to the ten largest clones. Sequenced here: CD8+ T cells from cultured PBMCs, sampled from culture after CMV antigen stimulation. These receptors originate from a human donor in good health (CMV status not recorded). Some clones in this sample may be carry-over from other donors' samples.

In this sample, this clonotype turned up a few times. The chain carries TRBV11-2 and TRBJ2-1; TRBD1 might be the D (6 bases). Trimming took 5 bases from V and 3 from J, leaving 11 bases between them. This CDR3 has 14 residues. Germline V gene lookup returns CDR1 SGHAT and CDR2 FQNNGV. Written as DNA, the CDR3 is TGTGCCAGCAGCCCGGGACAATACTACAATGAGCAGTTCTTC. Its protein product is CASSPGQYYNEQFF.

The rearrangement links TRBV4-1 to TRBJ2-3; possibly TRBD2 for D (5 bases). Germline-derived CDR1 and CDR2 are MGHRA and YSYEKL. This CDR3 has 14 amino acids. The V end lost 3 bases, the J end lost 6 bases, and 13 bases lay between the germline ends. The CDR3 protein is CASSHGINPDTQYF. For the CDR3, the DNA is TGCGCCAGCAGCCACGGGATTAACCCCGATACGCAGTATTTT.

The chain uses TRBV4-1 and TRBJ2-1; D gene ambiguous. V dropped 0 bases and J dropped 8 bases, with 14 bases sitting between them. This CDR3 region has 15 residues. In germline, CDR1 is MGHRA, CDR2 YSYEKL. The CDR3 bases are TGCGCCAGCAGCCAAGATCGTTTAGCAGGTGATGAGCAGTTCTTC. The encoded protein is CASSQDRLAGDEQFF.

This clonotype was counted only a few times. The chain uses TRBV4-1 and TRBJ2-7; 9 positions agree with TRBD1. The CDR3 length is 14 residues. The V and J ends lost 5 bases and 5 bases, in that order; junction bases with no gene match: 7. CDR1 MGHRA and CDR2 YSYEKL come from the germline V gene. CDR3 nucleotides: TGCGCCAGCAGCTCCGGGACAGGGCACAACGAGCAGTACTTC. Encoded protein: CASSSGTGHNEQYF.

In this sample, this clonotype turned up a few times. The V and J genes are TRBV5-6 and TRBJ2-3, with TRBD1 matching 8 bases. V dropped 4 bases and J dropped 9; count of bases not matched to a gene: 7. The germline V gene encodes CDR1 SGHDT and CDR2 YYEEEE. This CDR3 region has 13 residues. CDR3 DNA: TGTGCCAGCAGCGACGGACAGGGTCGGACGCAGTATTTT. Residues: CASSDGQGRTQYF.

This clonotype was counted many times. The V call is TRBV7-6, the J call TRBJ1-1; no clear D. V was shortened by 2 bases and J by 5 bases, with 18 bases between the two germline ends. From germline, CDR1 is SGHVS and CDR2 FNYEAQ. This CDR3 has 16 residues. The CDR3 region has the DNA TGTGCCAGCAGCTTAAAGGCGCCGGGTACGGGGACTGAAGCTTTCTTT. As protein: CASSLKAPGTGTEAFF.

This clonotype is medium-sized in the sample. The chain combines TRBV28 with TRBJ2-7; 9 bases match TRBD1. V shed 5 bases, J shed 4 bases, and the junction held 9 bases outside the gene matches. The length of the CDR3 is 15 residues. CDR1 MDHEN and CDR2 SYDVKM come from the germline V gene. The CDR3 protein is CASSQGQGRRYEQYF. CDR3 DNA sequence: TGTGCCAGCAGTCAGGGACAGGGACGTCGGTACGAGCAGTACTTC.

This clonotype was seen a few times. The rearrangement links TRBV12-3 or TRBV12-4 to TRBJ2-2; TRBD1 or TRBD2 may be the D gene (5 bases each). CDR3 length equals 16 residues. Trimming stripped 4 bases from V and 4 bases from J, with 16 bases between. CDR3 loop: CASSSEGWGPTGELFF. CDR3 DNA sequence: TGTGCCAGCAGTTCCGAGGGATGGGGACCCACCGGGGAGCTGTTTTTT.

A few counts support this clonotype. The V call is TRBV2, the J call TRBJ1-4; tentatively, D is TRBD1 (6 bases). Trimming removed 6 bases at V and 2 bases at J, with 19 bases between. Germline loops: CDR1 SNHLY, CDR2 FYNNEI. This CDR3 has 17 amino acids. The CDR3 nucleotides read TGTGCCAGCAGCCGGGGAGGGGGTGGAACGACTAATGAAAAACTGTTTTTT. Protein product: CASSRGGGGTTNEKLFF.

The chain joins TRBV19 to TRBJ1-4; D ambiguous. CDR3 length equals 18 residues. Trimming left V 4 bases short and J 0 bases short, with 18 bases between. The germline V gene encodes CDR1 LNHDA and CDR2 SQIVND (reference sequence). The CDR3 DNA sequence: TGTGCCAGTAGTAGCCCCTACCGGACCTACACAACTAATGAAAAACTGTTTTTT. Amino acid sequence: CASSSPYRTYTTNEKLFF.

Only a few counts were recorded for this clonotype. This sequence joins TRBV7-6 and TRBJ2-7, with 8 bases identical to TRBD2. CDR3 size: 14 residues. V was clipped by 0 bases and J by 3 bases; unmatched bases: 1. Germline V gene sequence: CDR1 SGHVS, CDR2 FNYEAQ. The CDR3 DNA sequence: TGTGCCAGCAGCTTAGCCGGGGGGGACTACGAGCAGTACTTC. Amino acid sequence: CASSLAGGDYEQYF.

V and J are TRBV7-9 and TRBJ1-1, with D possibly TRBD1 on 5 matching bases. The CDR3 is made up of 14 amino acids. Trimming cost V 1 base and J 6 bases, with 12 bases left between them. Looked up from germline, CDR1 is SEHNR and CDR2 is FQNEAQ (reference sequence). For the CDR3, the DNA is TGTGCCAGCAGCTTAGTAAGGGGAGAGCCTGAAGCTTTCTTT. Its protein product is CASSLVRGEPEAFF.